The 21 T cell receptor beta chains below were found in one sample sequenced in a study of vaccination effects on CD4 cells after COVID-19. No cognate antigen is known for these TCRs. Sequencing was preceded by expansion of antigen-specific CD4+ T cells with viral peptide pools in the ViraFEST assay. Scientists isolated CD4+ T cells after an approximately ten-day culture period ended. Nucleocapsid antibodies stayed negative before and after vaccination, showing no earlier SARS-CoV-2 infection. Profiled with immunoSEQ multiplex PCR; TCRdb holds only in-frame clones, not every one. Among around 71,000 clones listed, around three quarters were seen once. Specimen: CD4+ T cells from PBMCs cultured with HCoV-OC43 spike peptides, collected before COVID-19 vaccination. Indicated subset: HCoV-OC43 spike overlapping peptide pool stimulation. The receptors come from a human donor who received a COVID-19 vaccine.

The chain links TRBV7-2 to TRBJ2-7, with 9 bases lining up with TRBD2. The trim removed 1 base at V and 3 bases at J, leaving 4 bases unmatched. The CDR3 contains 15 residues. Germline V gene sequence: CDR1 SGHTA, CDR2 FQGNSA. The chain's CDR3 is CASSLGLAGIYEQYV. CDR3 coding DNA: TGTGCCAGCAGCTTAGGGCTAGCGGGGATCTACGAGCAGTACGTC.

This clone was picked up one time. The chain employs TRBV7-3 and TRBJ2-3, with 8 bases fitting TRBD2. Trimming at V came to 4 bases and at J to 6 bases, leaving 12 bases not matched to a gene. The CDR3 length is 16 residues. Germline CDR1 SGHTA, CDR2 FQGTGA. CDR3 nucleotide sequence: TGTGCCAGCAGCTACGGCGCGGGGGGCTCCCACGATACGCAGTATTTT. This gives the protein CASSYGAGGSHDTQYF. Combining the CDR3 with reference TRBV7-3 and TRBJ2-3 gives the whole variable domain GAGVSQTPSNKVTEKGKYVELRCDPISGHTALYWYRQSLGQGPEFLIYFQGTGAADDSGLPNDRFFAVRPEGSVSTLKIQRTERGDSAVYLCASSYGAGGSHDTQYFGPGTRLTVL.

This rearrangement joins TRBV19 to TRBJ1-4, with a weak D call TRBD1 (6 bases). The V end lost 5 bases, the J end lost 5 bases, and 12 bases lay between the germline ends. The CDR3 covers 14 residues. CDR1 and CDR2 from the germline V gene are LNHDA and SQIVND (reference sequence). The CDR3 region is CASSPQGSNEKLFF. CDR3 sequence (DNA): TGTGCCAGTAGTCCACAGGGCTCAAATGAAAAACTGTTTTTT.

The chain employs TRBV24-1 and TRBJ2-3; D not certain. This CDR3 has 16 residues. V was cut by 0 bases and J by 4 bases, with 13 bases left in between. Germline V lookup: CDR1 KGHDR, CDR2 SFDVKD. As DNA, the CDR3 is TGTGCCACCAGTGATTTGTTGACGGGCTCCCCAGATACGCAGTATTTT. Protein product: CATSDLLTGSPDTQYF.

This chain's CDR3 is CASSSTGTYGYTF. The CDR3 DNA reads as TGTGCCAGCAGTTCAACAGGGACCTATGGCTACACCTTC. The rearrangement uses TRBV27 and TRBJ1-2; D perhaps matches TRBD1 (6 bases). Trimming stripped 4 bases from V and 4 bases from J, with 10 bases between. CDR3 length: 13 amino acids. Germline-derived CDR1 and CDR2 are MNHEY and SMNVEV (reference sequence).

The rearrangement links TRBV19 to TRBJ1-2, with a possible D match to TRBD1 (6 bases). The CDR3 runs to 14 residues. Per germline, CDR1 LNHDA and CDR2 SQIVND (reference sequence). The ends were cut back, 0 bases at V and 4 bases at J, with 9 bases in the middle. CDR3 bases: TGTGCCAGTAGTATAGATTGGGGGGCCTATGGCTACACCTTC. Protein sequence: CASSIDWGAYGYTF. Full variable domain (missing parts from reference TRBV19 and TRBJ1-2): DGGITQSPKYLFRKEGQNVTLSCEQNLNHDAMYWYRQDPGQGLRLIYYSQIVNDFQKGDIAEGYSVSREKKESFPLTVTSAQKNPTAFYLCASSIDWGAYGYTFGSGTRLTVV.

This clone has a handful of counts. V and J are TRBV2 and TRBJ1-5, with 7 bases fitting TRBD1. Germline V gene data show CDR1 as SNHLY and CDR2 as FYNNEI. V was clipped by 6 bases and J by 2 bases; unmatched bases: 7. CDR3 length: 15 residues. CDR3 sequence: CASRRQGLGNQPQHF. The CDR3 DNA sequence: TGTGCCAGCAGAAGACAGGGTTTGGGCAATCAGCCCCAGCATTTT.

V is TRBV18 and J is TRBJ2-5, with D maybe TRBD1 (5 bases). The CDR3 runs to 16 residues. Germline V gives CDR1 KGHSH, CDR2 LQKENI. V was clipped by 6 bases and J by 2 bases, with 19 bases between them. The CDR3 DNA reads TGTGCCAGCTCGCGCCTCAGGGCCGACTTACAAGAGACCCAGTACTTC. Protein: CASSRLRADLQETQYF. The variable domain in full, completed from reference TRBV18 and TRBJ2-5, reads NAGVMQNPRHLVRRRGQEARLRCSPMKGHSHVYWYRQLPEEGLKFMVYLQKENIIDESGMPKERFSAEFPKEGPSILRIQQVVRGDSAAYFCASSRLRADLQETQYFGPGTRLLVL.

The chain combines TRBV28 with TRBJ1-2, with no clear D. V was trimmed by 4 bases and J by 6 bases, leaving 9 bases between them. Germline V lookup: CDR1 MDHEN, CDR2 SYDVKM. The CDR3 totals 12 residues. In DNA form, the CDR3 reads TGTGCCAGCAGTTCCCGGATCAATGGCTACACCTTC. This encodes CASSSRINGYTF.

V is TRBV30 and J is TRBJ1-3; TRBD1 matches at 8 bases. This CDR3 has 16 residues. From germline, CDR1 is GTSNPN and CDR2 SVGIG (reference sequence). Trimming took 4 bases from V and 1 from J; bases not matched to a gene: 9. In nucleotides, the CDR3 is TGTGCCTGGACACTCACAGGGGGTTTATCTGGAAACACCATATATTTT. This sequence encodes CAWTLTGGLSGNTIYF. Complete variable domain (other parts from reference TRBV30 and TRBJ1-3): SQTIHQWPATLVQPVGSPLSLECTVEGTSNPNLYWYRQAAGRGLQLLFYSVGIGQISSEVPQNLSASRPQDRQFILSSKKLLLSDSGFYLCAWTLTGGLSGNTIYFGEGSWLTVV.

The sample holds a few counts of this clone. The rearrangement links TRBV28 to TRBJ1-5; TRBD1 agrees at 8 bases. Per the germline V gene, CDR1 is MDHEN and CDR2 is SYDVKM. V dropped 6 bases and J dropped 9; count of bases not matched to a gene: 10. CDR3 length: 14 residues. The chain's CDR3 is CASRNGQGGRPQHF. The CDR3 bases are TGTGCCAGCAGGAACGGACAGGGAGGTCGGCCCCAGCATTTT.

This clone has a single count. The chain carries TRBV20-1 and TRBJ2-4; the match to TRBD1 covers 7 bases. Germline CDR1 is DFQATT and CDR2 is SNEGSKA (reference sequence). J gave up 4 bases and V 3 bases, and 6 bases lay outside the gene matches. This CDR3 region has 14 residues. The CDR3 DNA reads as TGCAGTGCTAGTACCCCGACAGGGAAAAACATTCAGTACTTC. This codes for CSASTPTGKNIQYF.

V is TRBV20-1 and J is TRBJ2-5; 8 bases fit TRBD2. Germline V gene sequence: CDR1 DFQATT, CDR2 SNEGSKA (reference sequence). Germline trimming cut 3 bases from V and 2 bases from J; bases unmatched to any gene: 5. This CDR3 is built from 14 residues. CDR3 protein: CSASWRGVQETQYF. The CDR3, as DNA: TGCAGTGCTAGTTGGCGGGGGGTACAAGAGACCCAGTACTTC.

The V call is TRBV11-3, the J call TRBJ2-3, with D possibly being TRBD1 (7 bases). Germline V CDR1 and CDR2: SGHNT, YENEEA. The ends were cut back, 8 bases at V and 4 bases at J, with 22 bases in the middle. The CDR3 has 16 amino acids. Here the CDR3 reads CASSRGTQGVADTQYF. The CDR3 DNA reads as TGTGCCAGCTCCCGGGGGACTCAGGGGGTGGCAGATACGCAGTATTTT.

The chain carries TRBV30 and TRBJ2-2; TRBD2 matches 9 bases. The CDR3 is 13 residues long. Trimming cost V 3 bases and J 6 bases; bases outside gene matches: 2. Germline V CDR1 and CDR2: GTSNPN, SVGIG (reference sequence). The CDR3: CAWSGGGAGELFF. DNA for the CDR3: TGTGCCTGGAGCGGCGGGGGGGCCGGGGAGCTGTTTTTT. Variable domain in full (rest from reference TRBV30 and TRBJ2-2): SQTIHQWPATLVQPVGSPLSLECTVEGTSNPNLYWYRQAAGRGLQLLFYSVGIGQISSEVPQNLSASRPQDRQFILSSKKLLLSDSGFYLCAWSGGGAGELFFGEGSRLTVL.

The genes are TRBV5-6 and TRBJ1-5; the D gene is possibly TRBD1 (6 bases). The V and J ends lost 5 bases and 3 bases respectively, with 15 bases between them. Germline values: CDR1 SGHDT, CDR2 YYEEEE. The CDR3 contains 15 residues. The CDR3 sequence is CASSRQDYPNQPQHF. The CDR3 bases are TGTGCCAGCAGTAGACAGGACTATCCCAATCAGCCCCAGCATTTT.

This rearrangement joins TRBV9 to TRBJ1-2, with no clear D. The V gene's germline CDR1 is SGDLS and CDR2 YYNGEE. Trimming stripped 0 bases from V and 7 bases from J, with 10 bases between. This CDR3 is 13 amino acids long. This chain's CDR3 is CASSVAGSFGYTF. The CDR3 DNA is TGTGCCAGCAGCGTAGCTGGGAGCTTTGGCTACACCTTC. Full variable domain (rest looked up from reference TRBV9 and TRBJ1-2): DSGVTQTPKHLITATGQRVTLRCSPRSGDLSVYWYQQSLDQGLQFLIQYYNGEERAKGNILERFSAQQFPDLHSELNLSSLELGDSALYFCASSVAGSFGYTFGSGTRLTVV.

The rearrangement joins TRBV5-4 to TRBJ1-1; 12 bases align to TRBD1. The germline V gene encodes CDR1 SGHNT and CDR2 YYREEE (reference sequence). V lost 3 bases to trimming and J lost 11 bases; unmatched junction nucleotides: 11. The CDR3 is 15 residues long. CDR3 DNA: TGTGCCAGCAGCTCTTTTACCGGGACAGGGGGCGAGGCTTTCTTT. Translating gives CASSSFTGTGGEAFF.

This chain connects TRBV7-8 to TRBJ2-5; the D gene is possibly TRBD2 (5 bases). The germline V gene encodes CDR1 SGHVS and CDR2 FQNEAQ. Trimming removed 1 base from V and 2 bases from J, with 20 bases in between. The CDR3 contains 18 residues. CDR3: CASSLGVVATKVQETQYF. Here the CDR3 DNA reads TGTGCCAGCAGCTTAGGGGTTGTCGCGACTAAAGTACAAGAGACCCAGTACTTC.

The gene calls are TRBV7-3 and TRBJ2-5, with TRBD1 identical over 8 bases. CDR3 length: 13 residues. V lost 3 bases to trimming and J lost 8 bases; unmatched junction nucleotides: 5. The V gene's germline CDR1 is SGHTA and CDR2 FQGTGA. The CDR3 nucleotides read TGTGCCAGCAGCTTTAGTGGACAGGGAACCCAGTACTTC. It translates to CASSFSGQGTQYF.

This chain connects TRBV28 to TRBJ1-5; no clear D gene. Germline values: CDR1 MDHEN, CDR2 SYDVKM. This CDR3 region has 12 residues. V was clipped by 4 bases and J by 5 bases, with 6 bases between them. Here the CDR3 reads CASSSPHQPQHF. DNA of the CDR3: TGTGCCAGCAGTTCCCCTCATCAGCCCCAGCATTTT.